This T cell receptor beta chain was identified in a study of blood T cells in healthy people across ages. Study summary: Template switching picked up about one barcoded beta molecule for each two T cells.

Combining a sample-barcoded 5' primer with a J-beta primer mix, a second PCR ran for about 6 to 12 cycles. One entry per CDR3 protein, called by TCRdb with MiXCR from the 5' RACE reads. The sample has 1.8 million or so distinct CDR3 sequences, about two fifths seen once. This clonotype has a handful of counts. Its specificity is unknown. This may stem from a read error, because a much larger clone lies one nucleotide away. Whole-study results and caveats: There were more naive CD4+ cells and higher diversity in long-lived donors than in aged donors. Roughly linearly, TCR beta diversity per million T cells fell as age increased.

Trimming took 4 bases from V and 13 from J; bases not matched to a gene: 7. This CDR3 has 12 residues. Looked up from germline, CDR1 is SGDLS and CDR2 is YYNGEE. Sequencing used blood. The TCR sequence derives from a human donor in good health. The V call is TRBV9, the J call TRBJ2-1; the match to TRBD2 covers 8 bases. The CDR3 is CASSPPGGTQFF. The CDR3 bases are TGTGCCAGCAGCCCTCCGGGAGGGACCCAGTTCTTC.